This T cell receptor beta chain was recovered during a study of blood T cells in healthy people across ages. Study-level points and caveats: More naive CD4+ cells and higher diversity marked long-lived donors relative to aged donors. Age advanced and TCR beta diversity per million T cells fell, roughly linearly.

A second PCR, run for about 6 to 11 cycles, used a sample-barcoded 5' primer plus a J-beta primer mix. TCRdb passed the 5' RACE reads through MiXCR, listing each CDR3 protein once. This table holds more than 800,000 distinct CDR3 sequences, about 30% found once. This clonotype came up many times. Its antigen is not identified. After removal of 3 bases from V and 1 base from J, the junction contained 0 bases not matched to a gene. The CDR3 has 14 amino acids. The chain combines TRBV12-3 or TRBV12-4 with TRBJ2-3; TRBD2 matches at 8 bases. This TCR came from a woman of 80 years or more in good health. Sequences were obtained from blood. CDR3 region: CASSFGGGTDTQYF. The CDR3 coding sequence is TGTGCCAGCAGTTTCGGGGGGGGCACAGATACGCAGTATTTT.